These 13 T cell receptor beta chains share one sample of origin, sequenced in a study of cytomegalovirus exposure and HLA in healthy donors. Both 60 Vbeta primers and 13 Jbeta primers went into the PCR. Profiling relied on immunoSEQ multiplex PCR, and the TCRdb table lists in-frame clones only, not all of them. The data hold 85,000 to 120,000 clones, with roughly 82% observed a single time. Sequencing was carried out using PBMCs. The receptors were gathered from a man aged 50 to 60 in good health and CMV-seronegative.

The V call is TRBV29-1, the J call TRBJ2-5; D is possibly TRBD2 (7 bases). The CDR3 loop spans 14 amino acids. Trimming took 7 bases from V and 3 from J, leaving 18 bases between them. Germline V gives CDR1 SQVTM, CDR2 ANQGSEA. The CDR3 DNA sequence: TGCAGCGACAGAGCCGGAGGGGGGGAAGAGACCCAGTACTTC. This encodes CSDRAGGGEETQYF.

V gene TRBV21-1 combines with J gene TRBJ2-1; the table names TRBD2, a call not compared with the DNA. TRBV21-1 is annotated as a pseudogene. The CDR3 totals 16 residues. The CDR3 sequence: CASSKTGVPHYNEQFF. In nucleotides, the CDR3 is TGTGCCAGCAGCAAAACGGGGGTACCCCACTACAATGAGCAGTTCTTC.

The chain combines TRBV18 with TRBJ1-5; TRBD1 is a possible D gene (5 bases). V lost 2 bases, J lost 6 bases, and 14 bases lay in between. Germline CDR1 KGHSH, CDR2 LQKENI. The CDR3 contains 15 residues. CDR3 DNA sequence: TGTGCCAGCTCACCAGCACGGGGGGATGGTCAGCCCCAGCATTTT. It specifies CASSPARGDGQPQHF.

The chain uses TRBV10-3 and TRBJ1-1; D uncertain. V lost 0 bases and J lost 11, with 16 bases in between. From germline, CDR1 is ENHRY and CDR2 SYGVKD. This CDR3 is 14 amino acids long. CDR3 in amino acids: CAISESINGKGAFF. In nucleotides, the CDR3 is TGTGCCATCAGTGAGTCGATTAACGGGAAAGGCGCTTTCTTT.

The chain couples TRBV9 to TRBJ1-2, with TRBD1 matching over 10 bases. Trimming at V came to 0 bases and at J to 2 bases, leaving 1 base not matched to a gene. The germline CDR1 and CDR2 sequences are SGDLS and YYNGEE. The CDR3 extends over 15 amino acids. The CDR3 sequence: CASSVGTGGNYGYTF. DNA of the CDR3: TGTGCCAGCAGCGTAGGGACAGGGGGAAACTATGGCTACACCTTC. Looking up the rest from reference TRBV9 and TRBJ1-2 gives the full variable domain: DSGVTQTPKHLITATGQRVTLRCSPRSGDLSVYWYQQSLDQGLQFLIQYYNGEERAKGNILERFSAQQFPDLHSELNLSSLELGDSALYFCASSVGTGGNYGYTFGSGTRLTVV.

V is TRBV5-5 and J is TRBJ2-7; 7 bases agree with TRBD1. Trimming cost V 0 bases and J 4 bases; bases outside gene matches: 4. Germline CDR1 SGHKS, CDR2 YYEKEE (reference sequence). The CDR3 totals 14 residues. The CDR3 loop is CASSLGQGFYEQYV. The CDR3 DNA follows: TGTGCCAGCAGCTTGGGACAGGGTTTTTACGAGCAGTACGTC.

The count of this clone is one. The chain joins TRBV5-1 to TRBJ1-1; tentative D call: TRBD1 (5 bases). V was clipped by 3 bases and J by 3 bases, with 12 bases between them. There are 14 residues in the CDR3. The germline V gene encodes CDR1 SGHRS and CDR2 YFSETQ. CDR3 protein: CASSSAGTHTEAFF. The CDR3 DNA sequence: TGCGCCAGCAGCTCCGCCGGGACTCACACTGAAGCTTTCTTT.

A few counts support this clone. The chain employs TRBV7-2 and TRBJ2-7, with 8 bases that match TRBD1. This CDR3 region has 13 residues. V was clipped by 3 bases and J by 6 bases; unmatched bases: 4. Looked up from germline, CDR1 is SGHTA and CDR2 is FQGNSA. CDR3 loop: CASSFRDRPEQYV. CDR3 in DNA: TGTGCCAGCAGCTTTCGGGACAGGCCCGAGCAGTACGTC.

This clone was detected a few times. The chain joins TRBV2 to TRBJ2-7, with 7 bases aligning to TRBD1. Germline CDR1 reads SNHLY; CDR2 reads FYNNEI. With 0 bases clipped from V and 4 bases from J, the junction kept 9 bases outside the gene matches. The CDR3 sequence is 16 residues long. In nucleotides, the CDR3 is TGTGCCAGCAGTGAAGCCCCCATCACAGGGGAGTACGAGCAGTACGTC. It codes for CASSEAPITGEYEQYV.

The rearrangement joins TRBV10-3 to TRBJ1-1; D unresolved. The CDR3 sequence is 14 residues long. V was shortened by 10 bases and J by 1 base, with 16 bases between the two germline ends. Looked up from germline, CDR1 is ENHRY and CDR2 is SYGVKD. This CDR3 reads CATSDTATNTEAFF. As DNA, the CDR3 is TGTGCCACCTCAGACACCGCCACGAACACTGAAGCTTTCTTT.

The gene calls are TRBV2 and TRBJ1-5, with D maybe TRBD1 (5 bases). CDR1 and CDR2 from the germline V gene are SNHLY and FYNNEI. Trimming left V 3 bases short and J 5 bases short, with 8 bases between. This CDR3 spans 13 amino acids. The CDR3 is CASSESGYQPQHF. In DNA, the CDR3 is TGTGCCAGCAGTGAGTCAGGGTATCAGCCCCAGCATTTT.

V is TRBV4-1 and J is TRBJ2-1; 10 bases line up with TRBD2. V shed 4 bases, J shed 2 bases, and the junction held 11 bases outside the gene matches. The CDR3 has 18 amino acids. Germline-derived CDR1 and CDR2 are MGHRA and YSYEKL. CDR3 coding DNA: TGCGCCAGCAGCCGGCGAGGACTAGCGGACCTAACCTACAATGAGCAGTTCTTC. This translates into CASSRRGLADLTYNEQFF.

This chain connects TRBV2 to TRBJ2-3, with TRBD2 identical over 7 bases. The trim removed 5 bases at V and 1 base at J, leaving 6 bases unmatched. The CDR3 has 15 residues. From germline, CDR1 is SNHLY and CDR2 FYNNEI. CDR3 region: CASSFGTTGTDTQYF. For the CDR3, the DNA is TGTGCCAGCAGTTTCGGGACTACCGGCACAGATACGCAGTATTTT.